This T cell receptor beta chain stems from a study of blood T cell repertoires in COVID-19. Study background: Nucleic acid was either cDNA or gDNA, and it came from T cells, B-cell-depleted T cells, or PBMCs.

The V gene's germline CDR1 is MDHEN and CDR2 SYDVKM. The CDR3 is 13 amino acids. V gave up 8 bases and J gave up 8 bases, with 18 bases separating them. The table came from immunoSEQ multiplex PCR; TCRdb's copy has only in-frame clones and leaves some out. The table lists roughly 100,000 clones, 78% of them singletons. V gene TRBV28 combines with J gene TRBJ1-2, with D tentatively TRBD1 (6 bases). Source material: peripheral blood. This clonotype originated in a man aged 60 to 75 with active or convalescent COVID-19. Here the CDR3 reads CASAVAGAEGYTF. The CDR3 bases are TGTGCCAGCGCCGTGGCGGGGGCGGAGGGCTACACCTTC.